The source of this T cell receptor (beta chain) is a study of T cells in Graves' hyperthyroidism and ophthalmopathy. Study-level findings and limits: The model's output predicted ophthalmopathy at a median of about 6.5 months prior to onset. The majority of expanded thyroid clonotypes above 0.001 also appeared in blood.

Authors of the study amplified TCR beta CDR3 regions from RNA transcripts. The HTBI primer set drove a first-round RT-PCR of the TCR CDR3. In TCRdb, the multiplex PCR reads were re-called with MiXCR into one record per CDR3 protein. The table lists hundreds of thousands of distinct CDR3 sequences, around 16% of them singletons. This clonotype was recorded a few times. The antigen remains unidentified. Diagnosis of hyperthyroidism was new in patients aged 18 to 65, and its duration was under 2 months. Diagnosing involved the use of clinical symptoms, serum thyroxine and TRAb, thyroid ultrasound and orbital computed tomography. Trimming stripped 0 bases from V and 3 bases from J, with 12 bases between. The CDR3 is 15 residues long. The V gene's germline CDR1 is SGDLS and CDR2 YYNGEE.

The receptor's source is a woman between 18 and 30 years old with Graves' hyperthyroidism. The rearrangement links TRBV9 to TRBJ2-5; no reliable D call. The sample was blood. The CDR3 nucleotides are TGTGCCAGCAGCGTAGCGGTGACTTTAAAAGAGACCCAGTACTTC. Its protein product is CASSVAVTLKETQYF.